Shown below are 16 T cell receptor beta chains from a single sample sequenced in a study of blood T cell repertoires in COVID-19. Profiling relied on immunoSEQ multiplex PCR, and the TCRdb table lists in-frame clones only, not all of them. The sample yields tens of thousands of clones, around 85% seen once. Material for sequencing was peripheral blood. The receptors originated from a man in his 60s with active or convalescent COVID-19.

The chain has TRBV15 and TRBJ1-2, with 7 bases identical to TRBD1. Germline V CDR1 and CDR2: LNHNV, YYDKDF (reference sequence). Unmatched junction bases numbered 15, after V lost 0 bases and J lost 8 bases. The CDR3 loop spans 17 amino acids. CDR3: CATSRDRLEGAIGGYTF. CDR3 DNA sequence: TGTGCCACCAGCAGAGATCGTTTGGAGGGGGCTATAGGAGGCTACACCTTC.

This clone has a single count. V and J are TRBV18 and TRBJ1-1; 8 bases are shared with TRBD1. Germline CDR1 is KGHSH and CDR2 is LQKENI. The CDR3 has 17 residues. Trimming took 2 bases from V and 1 from J; bases not matched to a gene: 9. For the CDR3, the DNA is TGTGCCAGCTCACCATTCCCACTCGACAGGGGGAACACTGAAGCTTTCTTT. It codes for CASSPFPLDRGNTEAFF.

V gene TRBV6-4 combines with J gene TRBJ2-3, with TRBD1 matching 7 bases. The V gene end was trimmed by 5 bases and the J gene end by 0 bases; junction bases not matched to a gene: 5. CDR3 length: 15 residues. Germline values: CDR1 MRHNA, CDR2 SNTAGT. The CDR3 protein is CASSYRDSSTDTQYF. The CDR3, as DNA: TGTGCCAGCAGTTACCGGGACAGTAGCACAGATACGCAGTATTTT.

This clone appeared a single time. Other DNA sequences of this sample code for an identical CDR3. This sequence joins TRBV5-1 and TRBJ1-1; D gene unclear. In germline, CDR1 is SGHRS, CDR2 YFSETQ. The CDR3 has 13 amino acids. The V end was cut by 2 bases, the J end by 0 bases, with 5 bases between. CDR3 residues: CASSFQMNTEAFF. The CDR3 coding sequence is TGCGCCAGCAGCTTTCAAATGAACACTGAAGCTTTCTTT.

This sequence joins TRBV27 and TRBJ2-1; D perhaps matches TRBD2 (5 bases). Germline assignment: CDR1 MNHEY and CDR2 SMNVEV (reference sequence). The CDR3 has 14 residues. Trimming pared 5 bases from V and 5 bases from J, leaving 13 bases between. The CDR3 here is CASSLGRTHNEQFF. The CDR3 DNA reads TGTGCCAGCAGTCTCGGGCGGACTCACAATGAGCAGTTCTTC.

The table lists this clone with a few counts. The rearrangement uses TRBV15 and TRBJ1-3, with TRBD1 matching 10 bases. This CDR3 is built from 18 residues. V was pared by 0 bases and J by 4 bases, with 9 bases of the junction left unmatched. Germline CDR1 reads LNHNV; CDR2 reads YYDKDF (reference sequence). CDR3 nucleotide sequence: TGTGCCACCAGCAGAGATCACGGGACAGGGGTTGCGGGAAACACCATATATTTT. It specifies CATSRDHGTGVAGNTIYF.

V and J are TRBV5-4 and TRBJ2-5; TRBD1 is a possible D gene (5 bases). The CDR3 is 17 amino acids. From germline, CDR1 is SGHNT and CDR2 YYREEE (reference sequence). V was cut by 0 bases and J by 0 bases, with 15 bases left in between. This chain's CDR3 is CASSLAWAGSYQETQYF. CDR3 bases: TGTGCCAGCAGCTTGGCCTGGGCAGGGTCCTACCAAGAGACCCAGTACTTC.

This chain links TRBV28 with TRBJ1-2; 7 bases are a match to TRBD1. Germline V gene lookup returns CDR1 MDHEN and CDR2 SYDVKM. The CDR3 extends over 14 amino acids. With 5 bases clipped from V and 4 bases from J, the junction kept 7 bases outside the gene matches. The CDR3 sequence is CASSNTGAAYGYTF. DNA of the CDR3: TGTGCCAGCAGTAATACAGGGGCGGCCTATGGCTACACCTTC.

V usage is TRBV12-3 or TRBV12-4 and J usage is TRBJ1-5; D unclear. With 3 bases removed from V and 7 bases from J, the gap between germline ends came to 10 bases. The CDR3 runs to 13 residues. The CDR3 bases are TGTGCCAGCAGTTTGTTGCGGGAACAGCCCCAGCATTTT. Its protein product is CASSLLREQPQHF.

The chain combines TRBV10-2 with TRBJ2-3, with D possibly TRBD2 on 6 matching bases. Germline V CDR1 and CDR2: WSHSY, SAAADI. The CDR3 has 15 amino acids. V was pared by 7 bases and J by 3 bases, with 17 bases between. The CDR3 DNA is TGCGCCAGCACTCGTACGGGACTTGCGACAGATACGCAGTATTTT. It yields the protein CASTRTGLATDTQYF.

This clone was observed a single time. The identical CDR3 is also encoded by other nucleotide sequences in the sample. The gene calls are TRBV2 and TRBJ2-3; D possibly corresponds to TRBD1 (5 bases). The CDR3 has 13 residues. V was trimmed by 7 bases and J by 0 bases, leaving 8 bases between them. The germline gives CDR1 SNHLY, CDR2 FYNNEI. In DNA form, the CDR3 reads TGTGCCAGCAATGGGGCTAGCACAGATACGCAGTATTTT. Its protein product is CASNGASTDTQYF.

V is TRBV3-1 (or the pseudogene TRBV3-2) and J is TRBJ2-1; TRBD2 might be the D (5 bases). CDR1 LGHDT and CDR2 YNNKEL come from the germline V gene (reference sequence). The CDR3 totals 13 residues. V was shortened by 2 bases and J by 5 bases, with 7 bases between the two germline ends. The CDR3 sequence is CASSQTGDNEQFF. CDR3 coding DNA: TGTGCCAGCAGCCAAACCGGGGACAATGAGCAGTTCTTC.

The chain uses TRBV5-1 and TRBJ2-3, with a weak D call TRBD2 (6 bases). Germline V gene data show CDR1 as SGHRS and CDR2 as YFSETQ. CDR3 length: 18 residues. The ends were cut back, 1 base at V and 1 base at J, with 19 bases in the middle. CDR3 in DNA: TGCGCCAGCAGCTTGAGTTCAGGAGGGGCGAGGGGCACAGATACGCAGTATTTT. Its protein product is CASSLSSGGARGTDTQYF.

This sequence joins TRBV3-1 (or the pseudogene TRBV3-2) and TRBJ1-4; possibly TRBD1 for D (6 bases). Trimming stripped 4 bases from V and 7 bases from J, with 16 bases between. Germline V gene sequence: CDR1 LGHDT, CDR2 YNNKEL (reference sequence). The CDR3 extends over 15 amino acids. The chain's CDR3 is CASSRRAGGGEKLFF. CDR3 coding DNA: TGTGCCAGCAGCCGACGCGCGGGGGGCGGTGAAAAACTGTTTTTT.

The chain has TRBV19 and TRBJ1-5, with TRBD1 as a possible D gene (6 bases). V lost 5 bases, J lost 6 bases, and 20 bases lay in between. The CDR3 consists of 16 residues. Germline values: CDR1 LNHDA, CDR2 SQIVND (reference sequence). CDR3 nucleotides: TGTGCCAGTAGTTTCTGGGAGGGGGAGTATGGTCAGCCCCAGCATTTT. This sequence encodes CASSFWEGEYGQPQHF.

The V call is TRBV18, the J call TRBJ2-3, with D hard to call. Trimming shortened V by 4 bases and J by 0 bases, and 8 bases separated the two germline ends. The germline V gene has CDR1 KGHSH and CDR2 LQKENI. This CDR3 spans 14 amino acids. DNA of the CDR3: TGTGCCAGCTCACTCTTACGGAGCACAGATACGCAGTATTTT. As protein: CASSLLRSTDTQYF.